This T cell receptor beta chain was captured by sequencing in a study of blood T cells in healthy people across ages. Whole-study context: Roughly one uniquely barcoded beta molecule per two T cells was captured. Study conclusions and caveats: Older age coincided with a roughly linear decline in TCR beta diversity per million T cells.

Sample-barcoded 5' priming and a J-beta primer mix drove a second PCR of 7 to 11 cycles. TCRdb independently ran MiXCR on the 5' RACE reads; one entry per CDR3 protein. This sample carries under 1 million distinct CDR3 sequences, around two fifths of them seen once, and the ten largest clones take about a fifth. Remarks on this clonotype: Its matching antigen is unknown.

Staff drew 9 to 10 milliliters of peripheral blood from each donor. Sequencing input: blood. This sequence was found in a man in his sixties in good health.

For the CDR3, the DNA is TGTGCCAGCAGCTTAGTAGGGGCCATCGGTGAGCAGTTCTTC. Translated, it gives CASSLVGAIGEQFF. The chain links TRBV7-9 to TRBJ2-1; tentative D call: TRBD1 (5 bases). Trimming stripped 1 base from V and 9 bases from J, with 13 bases between. The CDR3 runs to 14 residues. Germline values: CDR1 SEHNR, CDR2 FQNEAQ (reference sequence).